This TCR beta chain was sequenced during a study of T-cell memory formation after mild COVID-19. Across the whole study: Each donor largely had its own TCR clusters. Study-level points and caveats: Contracting CD4+ clones lay largely in CM and EM, with CD8+ ones residing in EMRA.

This clonotype was seen more than once but under ten times. Its matching antigen is unknown. Each CDR3 protein is one row after TCRdb ran MiXCR on the 5' RACE reads. Of under 85,000 distinct CDR3 sequences in the sample, about 14% were seen once. The TCR comes from an adult woman who had mild COVID-19 (a few samples of this study predate the infection). Cell type and time point are not known. Sequenced material: PBMCs or a T cell subset sorted from them (not recorded which).

The CDR3 coding sequence is TGTGCCAGCAGCCCCCTTCGTGGATCCCGAGCTACCGAGCAGTACTTC. This codes for CASSPLRGSRATEQYF. The rearrangement uses TRBV7-2 and TRBJ2-7; D ambiguous. CDR1 and CDR2 from the germline V gene are SGHTA and FQGNSA. The CDR3 extends over 16 amino acids. V was cut by 5 bases and J by 6 bases, with 23 bases left in between.